Each of the 10 T cell receptor beta chains below was sequenced from the same sample in a study of blood T cell repertoires in COVID-19. Sequenced by immunoSEQ multiplex PCR; TCRdb stores in-frame clones only, minus some. Among approximately 300,000 clones, around 90% were seen once, and the ten largest hold roughly 5.2%. Source material: PBMCs or T cells enriched from blood (not recorded which). These TCRs come from a man aged 55 to 70 who had recovered from COVID-19.

The rearrangement uses TRBV27 and TRBJ1-2, with a tentative D call TRBD1 (6 bases). V lost 3 bases, J lost 2 bases, and 16 bases lay in between. The CDR3 sequence is 16 residues long. CDR1 MNHEY and CDR2 SMNVEV come from the germline V gene (reference sequence). CDR3 in DNA: TGTGCCAGCAGTTTTAACAGGGAGAGGGTGAACTATGGCTACACCTTC. Encoded protein: CASSFNRERVNYGYTF.

This clone was observed a few times. V gene TRBV7-3 combines with J gene TRBJ2-7; 7 nucleotides line up with TRBD2. Looked up from germline, CDR1 is SGHTA and CDR2 is FQGTGA. Trimming at V came to 2 bases and at J to 2 bases, leaving 3 bases not matched to a gene. CDR3 length: 14 amino acids. This CDR3 is CASSLQAGPYEQYF. CDR3 nucleotides: TGTGCCAGCAGCTTACAAGCGGGGCCCTACGAGCAGTACTTC.

The chain carries TRBV27 and TRBJ1-5; no clear D. V dropped 8 bases and J dropped 8 bases, with 13 bases sitting between them. This CDR3 region has 12 residues. Germline CDR1 is MNHEY and CDR2 is SMNVEV (reference sequence). The CDR3 sequence is CASGWAGKPQHF. The CDR3 region has the DNA TGTGCCAGCGGCTGGGCGGGGAAGCCCCAGCATTTT.

This chain connects TRBV2 to TRBJ1-4, with D possibly TRBD1 on 5 matching bases. The CDR3 has 11 amino acids. The V and J ends lost 6 bases and 12 bases respectively, with 11 bases between them. Germline V gene data show CDR1 as SNHLY and CDR2 as FYNNEI. The CDR3 nucleotides read TGTGCCAGCAGACTGACAGTCCAACTGTTTTTT. Residues: CASRLTVQLFF.

This clone was counted a few times. The chain couples TRBV9 to TRBJ1-2; D is possibly TRBD1 (6 bases). The germline CDR1 and CDR2 sequences are SGDLS and YYNGEE. Deletions cut 0 bases from V and 5 bases from J, with 14 bases between. The CDR3 length is 15 residues. CDR3 sequence: CASSVGVEGTYGYTF. The CDR3 nucleotides are TGTGCCAGCAGCGTAGGGGTTGAGGGGACATATGGCTACACCTTC.

The gene calls are TRBV9 and TRBJ2-7; 9 bases line up with TRBD2. The ends lost 3 bases at V and 3 bases at J; junction bases unmatched: 4. From germline, CDR1 is SGDLS and CDR2 YYNGEE. The CDR3 runs to 14 residues. CDR3 coding DNA: TGTGCCAGCAGCGAGGGGACTAGCTACTACGAGCAGTACTTC. Encoded protein: CASSEGTSYYEQYF.

The rearrangement links TRBV11-2 to TRBJ2-5; D unresolved. V lost 4 bases and J lost 5, with 5 bases in between. The CDR3 totals 11 residues. Looked up from germline, CDR1 is SGHAT and CDR2 is FQNNGV. The CDR3 DNA reads as TGTGCCAGCAGCTCACGGGAGACCCAGTACTTC. It translates to CASSSRETQYF. Based on the CDR3 plus reference TRBV11-2 and TRBJ2-5, the full variable domain is EAGVAQSPRYKIIEKRQSVAFWCNPISGHATLYWYQQILGQGPKLLIQFQNNGVVDDSQLPKDRFSAERLKGVDSTLKIQPAKLEDSAVYLCASSSRETQYFGPGTRLLVL.

This rearrangement joins TRBV24-1 to TRBJ2-5, with D possibly matching TRBD2 (6 bases). V gave up 5 bases and J gave up 0 bases, with 12 bases separating them. This CDR3 contains 15 residues. The germline gives CDR1 KGHDR, CDR2 SFDVKD. The CDR3 region has the DNA TGTGCCACCAGTGGACTAGAAGGATACCAAGAGACCCAGTACTTC. This gives the protein CATSGLEGYQETQYF.

V gene TRBV28 combines with J gene TRBJ2-5, with 9 bases lining up with TRBD1. Germline lookup yields CDR1 MDHEN and CDR2 SYDVKM. The V segment lost 6 bases and the J segment 0 bases; nucleotides outside the gene matches: 11. This CDR3 contains 17 residues. CDR3 sequence reads: CASRPGTGIRHQETQYF. The CDR3 DNA reads TGTGCCAGCAGACCCGGGACAGGGATTCGGCACCAAGAGACCCAGTACTTC.

The chain carries TRBV11-2 and TRBJ2-2, with TRBD1 as a possible D gene (5 bases). This CDR3 spans 15 amino acids. V was cut by 3 bases and J by 1 base, with 9 bases left in between. Looked up from germline, CDR1 is SGHAT and CDR2 is FQNNGV. CDR3 DNA: TGTGCCAGCAGCTTGAAAGGGGAGAACACCGGGGAGCTGTTTTTT. Amino acids: CASSLKGENTGELFF. The entire variable domain, with the rest obtained from reference TRBV11-2 and TRBJ2-2, is as follows: EAGVAQSPRYKIIEKRQSVAFWCNPISGHATLYWYQQILGQGPKLLIQFQNNGVVDDSQLPKDRFSAERLKGVDSTLKIQPAKLEDSAVYLCASSLKGENTGELFFGEGSRLTVL.